The rows below give T cell receptor beta chains drawn from one sample of a study of brain T cells in children with intractable seizures. The table came from immunoSEQ multiplex PCR; TCRdb's copy has only in-frame clones and leaves some out. The sample has 300,000 to 400,000 clones, approximately 93% seen once; the top ten hold 5% to 7%. The sequencing here drew on peripheral blood, taken around 5 months after surgery. Receptors originate from a boy under two years old with tuberous sclerosis and intractable seizures. Each CDR3 is given with its conserved first and last residue. Fields, in order: V gene, clone size, D gene, J gene, CDR3 length, CDR3 DNA, CDR3 protein. D genes are given only for firm matches. The size entry is marked missing in some rows and otherwise reads once, few, many or a size class.

>TRBV2|.|.|TRBJ2-5|14
TGTGCCAGCAGTGGATTGGCAGATACGGAGACCCAGTACTTC
CASSGLADTETQYF
>TRBV15|.|TRBD1|TRBJ1-2|13
TGTGCCACCAGCCCCGACAGGGGGTATGGCTACACCTTC
CATSPDRGYGYTF
>TRBV7-6|once|.|TRBJ2-2|20
TGTGCCAGCAGCTCGCGCTGGGCGGGCTTTGATAGGGGGAACACCGGGGAGCTGTTTTTT
CASSSRWAGFDRGNTGELFF
>TRBV19|.|TRBD2|TRBJ2-1|18
TGTGCCAGTAGTATAGATCTCCAGCGGGAGAGCTCCTACAATGAGCAGTTCTTC
CASSIDLQRESSYNEQFF
>TRBV30|.|.|TRBJ1-2|15
TGTGCCTGGATGGGAGGGCTTCGGACGTCTTATGGCTACACCTTC
CAWMGGLRTSYGYTF
>TRBV9|once|TRBD1|TRBJ1-1|16
TGTGCCAGCAGCGTAGAGGCGGGACAGGTTTGGACTGAAGCTTTCTTT
CASSVEAGQVWTEAFF
>TRBV6-5|.|.|TRBJ1-2|13
TGTGCCAGCAGTTACCATGGGAACTATGGCTACACCTTC
CASSYHGNYGYTF
>TRBV19|.|TRBD2|TRBJ2-1|17
TGTGCCAGTAGGTCACTAGCGGGATTGGAGTCCTACAATGAGCAGTTCTTC
CASRSLAGLESYNEQFF
>TRBV24-1|.|.|TRBJ2-6|14
TGTGCCACCAGTGACCGCTCTGGGGCCAACGTCCTGACTTTC
CATSDRSGANVLTF
>TRBV5-1|.|TRBD1|TRBJ2-1|16
TGCGCCAGCAGCCTACGGACAGGGGAGCTCTACAATGAGCAGTTCTTC
CASSLRTGELYNEQFF
>TRBV9|.|.|TRBJ1-3|15
TGTGCCAGCAGCGTAGAAGGGTTACATGGAAACACCATATATTTT
CASSVEGLHGNTIYF
>TRBV7-8|.|.|TRBJ2-1|17
TGTGCCAGCAGCTTAGGGGGGACGATACTGGACCGCAATGAGCAGTTCTTC
CASSLGGTILDRNEQFF
>TRBV28|.|TRBD1|TRBJ2-2|15
TGTGCCAGCAGCGACAGGGGGCTGGGTACCGGGGAGCTGTTTTTT
CASSDRGLGTGELFF
>TRBV11-3|.|.|TRBJ1-1|13
TGTGCCAGCAGCTTAGTGGTGGACACTGAAGCTTTCTTT
CASSLVVDTEAFF
>TRBV4-1|.|TRBD2|TRBJ2-2|15
TGCGCCAGCAGCTACCGGGGGGGCCTCACCGGGGAGCTGTTTTTT
CASSYRGGLTGELFF
>TRBV7-9|.|.|TRBJ2-7|14
TGTGCCAGCAGCTTACCGGACTCCAGCGAGGAGCAGTACTTC
CASSLPDSSEEQYF
>TRBV5-1|.|.|TRBJ2-5|14
TGCGCCAGCAGCTGGGGGGCCGTCGAAGAGACCCAGTACTTC
CASSWGAVEETQYF
>TRBV11-3|.|TRBD1|TRBJ2-7|13
TGTGCCAGCAGCTTAGGGGACAGGGTCGAGCAGTACTTC
CASSLGDRVEQYF
>TRBV30|.|TRBD1|TRBJ1-2|13
TGTGCCTGGAGGGACAGGGTAGGCTATGGCTACACCTTC
CAWRDRVGYGYTF
>TRBV6-1|few|.|TRBJ2-5|13
TGTGCCAGCAGTGACGGCTATCAAGAGACCCAGTACTTC
CASSDGYQETQYF
>TRBV9|.|.|TRBJ2-1|14
TGTGCCAGCAGCGTAGCCGCGGGGCGCGATGAGCAGTTCTTC
CASSVAAGRDEQFF
>TRBV11-2|.|.|TRBJ1-1|13
TGTGCCAGCAGCTTAGCCCAGGGCGCTGAAGCTTTCTTT
CASSLAQGAEAFF
>TRBV18|.|.|TRBJ2-7|13
TGTGCCAGCTCACCGGACAACTCCTACGAGCAGTACTTC
CASSPDNSYEQYF
>TRBV6-6|.|.|TRBJ2-1|16
TGTGCCAGCAGTTACTTCAGGGCCCTGGGTGGGAATGAGCAGTTCTTC
CASSYFRALGGNEQFF